Following are 20 T cell receptor beta chains from one sample sequenced in a study of CD8 T cells in ankylosing spondylitis. TCRdb independently ran MiXCR on the 5' RACE reads; one entry per CDR3 protein. This sample has a few hundred thousand distinct CDR3 sequences, with around 19% found just once. Sequencing was done on a sample of blood, either unsorted or a sorted T cell fraction (not recorded which). These receptors all stem from a male donor with ankylosing spondylitis or in good health (not recorded which).

The chain has TRBV6-1 and TRBJ2-7, with D possibly being TRBD1 or TRBD2 (5 bases each). V was clipped by 1 base and J by 3 bases, with 16 bases between them. This CDR3 spans 16 amino acids. CDR1 is MNHNS, CDR2 SASEGT, per germline. CDR3: CASSEGPHGDLYEQYV. CDR3 coding DNA: TGTGCCAGCAGTGAAGGCCCTCACGGGGACCTCTACGAGCAGTACGTC.

This clonotype was recorded many times. The chain employs TRBV5-1 and TRBJ2-3; the D gene is possibly TRBD1 (6 bases). The CDR3 runs 15 residues. Trimming took 0 bases from V and 2 from J, leaving 10 bases between them. From germline, CDR1 is SGHRS and CDR2 YFSETQ. The CDR3: CASSLGTAYTDTQYF. The CDR3 DNA follows: TGCGCCAGCAGCTTGGGGACAGCCTACACAGATACGCAGTATTTT.

In DNA, the CDR3 is TGTGCCAGCAGCTCTATCGACAGTGAAAACACTGAAGCTTTCTTT. This translates into CASSSIDSENTEAFF. V gene TRBV13 combines with J gene TRBJ1-1; possibly TRBD1 for D (5 bases). The germline V gene encodes CDR1 PRHDT and CDR2 FYEKMQ (reference sequence). This CDR3 contains 15 residues. The V gene lost 4 bases and the J gene lost 2 bases, with 14 bases spanning the gap.

CDR3 sequence: CASSLRGTGGETQYF. In DNA form, the CDR3 reads TGTGCCAGCAGCCTACGGGGAACGGGAGGAGAGACCCAGTACTTC. The chain is built from TRBV4-2 and TRBJ2-5; 7 bases match TRBD2. Germline V CDR1 and CDR2: LGHNA, YNFKEQ. The CDR3 length is 15 residues. Unmatched junction bases numbered 9, after V lost 4 bases and J lost 4 bases.

This clonotype was seen ten or more times. The rearrangement links TRBV6-1 to TRBJ2-1, with a weak D call TRBD2 (6 bases). The CDR3 totals 19 residues. V was cut by 5 bases and J by 3 bases, with 26 bases left in between. Germline V gene lookup returns CDR1 MNHNS and CDR2 SASEGT. CDR3 region: CASSRLALRNRDDYNEQFF. CDR3 coding DNA: TGTGCCAGCAGTAGGCTAGCGCTTCGCAATAGGGATGACTACAATGAGCAGTTCTTC.

This clonotype appeared a few times. The chain recombines TRBV3-1 with TRBJ2-3; no definite D call. Germline lookup yields CDR1 LGHDT and CDR2 YNNKEL (reference sequence). Trimming removed 0 bases at V and 1 base at J, with 20 bases between. CDR3 length: 19 residues. CDR3 in DNA: TGTGCCAGCAGCCAAGATCTTATTACGGAGCTCGAAGGCACAGATACGCAGTATTTT. It specifies CASSQDLITELEGTDTQYF.

This clonotype came up a few times. CDR3 DNA: TGTGCCGCAGGGAGGACCGGACCCGGGGAGCTGTTTTTT. It codes for CAAGRTGPGELFF. The chain is built from TRBV3-1 and TRBJ2-2, with D possibly matching TRBD2 (6 bases). CDR1 LGHDT and CDR2 YNNKEL come from the germline V gene (reference sequence). The CDR3 extends over 13 amino acids. V lost 11 bases to trimming and J lost 6 bases, with 16 bases between them.

The chain combines TRBV18 with TRBJ2-5; D may correspond to TRBD1 or TRBD2 (5 bases each). Trimming removed 2 bases at V and 1 base at J, with 11 bases between. The CDR3 has 15 residues. CDR1 and CDR2 from the germline V gene are KGHSH and LQKENI. The CDR3 sequence is CASSPRAGAQETQYF. CDR3 bases: TGTGCCAGCTCACCAAGGGCCGGGGCCCAAGAGACCCAGTACTTC.

As to this clonotype: A much bigger clone sits one base away, suggesting this may be a read error. J is TRBJ1-6 and V is TRBV20-1; no reliable D call. This CDR3 region has 11 residues. The V gene's germline CDR1 is DFQATT and CDR2 SNEGSKA (reference sequence). The CDR3 spells CSARENSHLHF. CDR3 nucleotides: TGCAGTGCTAGAGAAAATTCACACCTCCACTTT.

The rearrangement joins TRBV11-2 to TRBJ2-1, with 11 bases fitting TRBD2. This CDR3 contains 16 residues. With V trimmed by 0 bases and J by 5 bases, 3 bases remained unmatched. Per germline, CDR1 SGHAT and CDR2 FQNNGV. CDR3 region: CASSLEGTSGNNEQFF. The CDR3, as DNA: TGTGCCAGCAGCTTAGAGGGGACTAGCGGAAACAATGAGCAGTTCTTC.

This sequence joins TRBV5-1 and TRBJ2-3, with no clear D. V lost 4 bases to trimming and J lost 6 bases, with 9 bases between them. Germline CDR1 and CDR2: SGHRS and YFSETQ. The CDR3 length is 12 residues. The CDR3 DNA reads as TGCGCCAGCAGCGGCTCTGGGGATACGCAGTATTTT. Amino acid sequence: CASSGSGDTQYF.

This clonotype turned up a few times. The chain employs TRBV25-1 and TRBJ2-5, with 7 nucleotides matching TRBD2. Germline-derived CDR1 and CDR2 are MGHDK and SYGVNS. V lost 6 bases to trimming and J lost 3 bases; unmatched junction nucleotides: 13. The length of the CDR3 is 16 residues. Here the CDR3 DNA reads TGTGCCAGCAGCCAACATGCGGGACGGGGGGAAGAGACCCAGTACTTC. Its protein is CASSQHAGRGEETQYF.

The chain joins TRBV6-1 to TRBJ2-3; 11 nucleotides line up with TRBD1. The CDR3 sequence is 15 residues long. The V segment lost 8 bases and the J segment 10 bases; nucleotides outside the gene matches: 14. Germline V gene lookup returns CDR1 MNHNS and CDR2 SASEGT. The CDR3 region has the DNA TGTGCCAGCTCAAGGGGTGGGGACAGGGGGAGTTCGCAGTATTTT. This sequence encodes CASSRGGDRGSSQYF.

This clonotype showed up just a few times. The rearrangement uses TRBV6-1 and TRBJ1-4; maybe TRBD1 (5 bases). Between the trimmed V and J ends, which lost 4 bases and 4 bases, there was a span of 10 bases. This CDR3 is built from 14 residues. Per germline, CDR1 MNHNS and CDR2 SASEGT. The CDR3, as DNA: TGTGCCAGCAGTGTGGGGGGGAGTAATGAAAAACTGTTTTTT. This codes for CASSVGGSNEKLFF.

The chain carries TRBV24-1 and TRBJ1-5; D call uncertain. Germline CDR1 and CDR2: KGHDR and SFDVKD. Trimming stripped 5 bases from V and 8 bases from J, with 12 bases between. The CDR3 runs to 13 residues. CDR3 bases: TGTGCCACCAGTGCCACGGGCACGGAGCCCCAGCATTTT. Translation: CATSATGTEPQHF.

The V call is TRBV7-8, the J call TRBJ1-4, with D possibly matching TRBD1 (6 bases). Germline lookup yields CDR1 SGHVS and CDR2 FQNEAQ. This CDR3 is built from 15 residues. The germline V and J ends were trimmed by 0 bases and 7 bases, with 12 bases remaining between them. CDR3 sequence reads: CASSLAGAEGEKLFF. The CDR3 DNA sequence: TGTGCCAGCAGCTTAGCGGGGGCGGAAGGTGAAAAACTGTTTTTT.

This clonotype was picked up a small number of times. The CDR3 loop reads CASTLGQGTDEQYV. In DNA form, the CDR3 reads TGTGCCAGCACCCTAGGACAGGGGACGGATGAGCAGTACGTC. This chain joins TRBV28 and TRBJ2-7; 9 nucleotides match TRBD1. With 7 bases clipped from V and 7 bases from J, the junction kept 11 bases outside the gene matches. Germline CDR1 reads MDHEN; CDR2 reads SYDVKM. CDR3 size: 14 residues.

The chain is built from TRBV5-1 and TRBJ2-3; no clear D gene. CDR3 size: 15 residues. Deletions cut 0 bases from V and 6 bases from J, with 14 bases between. In germline, CDR1 is SGHRS, CDR2 YFSETQ. This CDR3 reads CASSLAAASSDTQYF. The DNA for the CDR3 is TGCGCCAGCAGCTTGGCTGCAGCGTCCTCGGATACGCAGTATTTT. The entire variable domain, with the rest obtained from reference TRBV5-1 and TRBJ2-3, is as follows: KAGVTQTPRYLIKTRGQQVTLSCSPISGHRSVSWYQQTPGQGLQFLFEYFSETQRNKGNFPGRFSGRQFSNSRSEMNVSTLELGDSALYLCASSLAAASSDTQYFGPGTRLTVL.

This clonotype has at least ten counts. The chain recombines TRBV19 with TRBJ2-1; no clear D gene. V lost 5 bases and J lost 8, with 4 bases in between. The germline CDR1 and CDR2 sequences are LNHDA and SQIVND (reference sequence). The CDR3 runs to 10 residues. The CDR3 DNA follows: TGTGCCAGTAGTGGGGATGAGCAGTTCTTC. As protein: CASSGDEQFF.

The rearrangement joins TRBV2 to TRBJ2-7; weak D call: TRBD1 (6 bases). Trimming removed 5 bases at V and 5 bases at J, with 19 bases between. The CDR3 spans 15 residues. Germline CDR1 and CDR2: SNHLY and FYNNEI. In DNA, the CDR3 is TGTGCCAGCAGTAGCCGGGACATGGTTTTCCACGAGCAGTACGTC. It encodes CASSSRDMVFHEQYV.